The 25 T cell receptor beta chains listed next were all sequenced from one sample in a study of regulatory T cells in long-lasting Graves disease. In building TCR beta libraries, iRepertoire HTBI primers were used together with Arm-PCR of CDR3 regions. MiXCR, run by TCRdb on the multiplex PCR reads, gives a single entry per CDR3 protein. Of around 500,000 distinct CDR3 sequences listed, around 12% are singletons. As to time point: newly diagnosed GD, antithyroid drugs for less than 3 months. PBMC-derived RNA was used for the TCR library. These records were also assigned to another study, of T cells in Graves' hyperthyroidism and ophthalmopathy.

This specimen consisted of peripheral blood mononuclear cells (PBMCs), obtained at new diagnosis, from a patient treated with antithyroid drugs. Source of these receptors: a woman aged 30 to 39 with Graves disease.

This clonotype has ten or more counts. CDR3 amino acids: CASSLNGPNGGTQYF. Written as DNA, the CDR3 is TGTGCCAGCAGCTTAAACGGACCGAACGGGGGGACCCAGTACTTC. The gene calls are TRBV13 and TRBJ2-5, with TRBD2 as a possible D gene (6 bases). The ends were cut back, 2 bases at V and 7 bases at J, with 17 bases in the middle. CDR3 length: 15 amino acids. The V gene's germline CDR1 is PRHDT and CDR2 FYEKMQ (reference sequence).

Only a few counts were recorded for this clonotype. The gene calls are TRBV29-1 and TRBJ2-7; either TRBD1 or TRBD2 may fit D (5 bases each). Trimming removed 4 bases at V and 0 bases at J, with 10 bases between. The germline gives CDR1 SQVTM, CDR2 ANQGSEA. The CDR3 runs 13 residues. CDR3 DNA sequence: TGCAGCGTTGTCAACGGGGCCTCCTACGAGCAGTACTTC. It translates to CSVVNGASYEQYF.

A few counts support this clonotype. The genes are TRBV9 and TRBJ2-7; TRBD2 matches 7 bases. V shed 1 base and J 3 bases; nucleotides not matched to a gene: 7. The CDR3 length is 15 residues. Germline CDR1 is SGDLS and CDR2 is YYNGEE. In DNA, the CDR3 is TGTGCCAGCAGCGTATCCTCGGGGGGTTTCTACGAGCAGTACTTC. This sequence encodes CASSVSSGGFYEQYF.

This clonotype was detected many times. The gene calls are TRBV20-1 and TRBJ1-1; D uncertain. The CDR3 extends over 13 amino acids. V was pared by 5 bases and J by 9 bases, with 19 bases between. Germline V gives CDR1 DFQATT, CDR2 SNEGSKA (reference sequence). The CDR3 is CSAQSAVNMQAFF. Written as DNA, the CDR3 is TGCAGTGCTCAATCAGCGGTAAACATGCAAGCTTTCTTT.

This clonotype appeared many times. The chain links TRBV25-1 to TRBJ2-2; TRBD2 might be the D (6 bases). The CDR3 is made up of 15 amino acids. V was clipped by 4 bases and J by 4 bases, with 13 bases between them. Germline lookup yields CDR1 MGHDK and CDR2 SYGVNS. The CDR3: CASSGFRGATGELFF. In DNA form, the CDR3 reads TGTGCCAGCAGTGGATTCCGCGGGGCCACCGGGGAGCTGTTTTTT.

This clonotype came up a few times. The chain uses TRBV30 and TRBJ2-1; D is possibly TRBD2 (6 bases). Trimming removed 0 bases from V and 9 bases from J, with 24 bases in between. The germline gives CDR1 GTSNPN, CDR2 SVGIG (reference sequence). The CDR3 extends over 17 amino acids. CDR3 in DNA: TGTGCCTGGAGTGTACATAGGGTTGCGGGACGACTGTCTGAGCAGTTCTTC. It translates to CAWSVHRVAGRLSEQFF.

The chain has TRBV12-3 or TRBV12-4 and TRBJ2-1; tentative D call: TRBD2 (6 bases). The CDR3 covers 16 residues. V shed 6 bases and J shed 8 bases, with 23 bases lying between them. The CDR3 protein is CASSVEGDWRSDEQFF. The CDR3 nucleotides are TGTGCCAGCAGCGTAGAAGGGGACTGGCGGTCGGATGAGCAGTTCTTC.

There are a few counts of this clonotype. The CDR3 sequence is CASSQGPGDYNTEAFF. In DNA form, the CDR3 reads TGCGCCAGCAGCCAAGGGCCGGGGGACTACAACACTGAAGCTTTCTTT. The chain employs TRBV4-1 and TRBJ1-1, with D perhaps matching TRBD1 (5 bases). The CDR3 covers 16 residues. The V gene's germline CDR1 is MGHRA and CDR2 YSYEKL. Trimming cost V 1 base and J 2 bases, with 14 bases left between them.

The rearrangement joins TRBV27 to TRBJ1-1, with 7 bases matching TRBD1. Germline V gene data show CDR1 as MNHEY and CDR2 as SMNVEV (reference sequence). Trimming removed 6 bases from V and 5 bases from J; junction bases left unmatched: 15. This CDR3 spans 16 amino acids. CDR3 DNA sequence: TGTGCCAGCAGCCCACGTCCCGACAGGGTATGGACTGAAGCTTTCTTT. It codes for CASSPRPDRVWTEAFF.

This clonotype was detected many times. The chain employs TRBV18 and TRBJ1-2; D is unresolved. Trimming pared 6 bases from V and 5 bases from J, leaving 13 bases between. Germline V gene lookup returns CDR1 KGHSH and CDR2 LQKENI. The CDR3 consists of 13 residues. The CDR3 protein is CASSQEQTYGYTF. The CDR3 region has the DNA TGTGCCAGCTCTCAGGAACAGACTTATGGCTACACCTTC. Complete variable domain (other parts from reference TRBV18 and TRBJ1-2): NAGVMQNPRHLVRRRGQEARLRCSPMKGHSHVYWYRQLPEEGLKFMVYLQKENIIDESGMPKERFSAEFPKEGPSILRIQQVVRGDSAAYFCASSQEQTYGYTFGSGTRLTVV.

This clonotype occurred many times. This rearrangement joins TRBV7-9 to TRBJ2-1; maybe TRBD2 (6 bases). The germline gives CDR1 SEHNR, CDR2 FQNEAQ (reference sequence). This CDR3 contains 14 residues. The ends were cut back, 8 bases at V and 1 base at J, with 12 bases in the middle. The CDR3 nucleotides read TGTGCCAGCGCGATTAGCGGTTCCTACAATGAGCAGTTCTTC. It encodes CASAISGSYNEQFF.

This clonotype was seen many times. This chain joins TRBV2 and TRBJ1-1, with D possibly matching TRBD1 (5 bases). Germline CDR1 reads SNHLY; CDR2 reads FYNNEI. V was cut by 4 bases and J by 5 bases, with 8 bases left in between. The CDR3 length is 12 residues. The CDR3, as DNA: TGTGCCAGCAGTGCAGGGAGGACTGAAGCTTTCTTT. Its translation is CASSAGRTEAFF.

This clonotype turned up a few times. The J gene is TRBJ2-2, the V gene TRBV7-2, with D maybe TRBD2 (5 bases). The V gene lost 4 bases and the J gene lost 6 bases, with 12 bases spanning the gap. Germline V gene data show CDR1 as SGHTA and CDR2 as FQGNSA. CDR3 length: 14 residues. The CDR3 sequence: CASSYLAGAGELFF. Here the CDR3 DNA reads TGTGCCAGCAGCTACCTAGCAGGCGCCGGGGAGCTGTTTTTT.

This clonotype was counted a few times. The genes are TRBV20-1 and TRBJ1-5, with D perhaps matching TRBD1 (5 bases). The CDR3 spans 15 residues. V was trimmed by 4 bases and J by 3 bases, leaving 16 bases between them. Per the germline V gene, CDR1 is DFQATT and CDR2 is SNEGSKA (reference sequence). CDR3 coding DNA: TGCAGTGCTATCCAGGGTGGTCCGGTCAATCAGCCCCAGCATTTT. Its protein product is CSAIQGGPVNQPQHF.

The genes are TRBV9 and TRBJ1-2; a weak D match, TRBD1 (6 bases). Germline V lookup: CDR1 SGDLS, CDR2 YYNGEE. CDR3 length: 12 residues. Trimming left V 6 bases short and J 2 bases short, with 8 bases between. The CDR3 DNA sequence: TGTGCCAGCAATCAGGGGAACTATGGCTACACCTTC. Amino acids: CASNQGNYGYTF. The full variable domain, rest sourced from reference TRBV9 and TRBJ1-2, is DSGVTQTPKHLITATGQRVTLRCSPRSGDLSVYWYQQSLDQGLQFLIQYYNGEERAKGNILERFSAQQFPDLHSELNLSSLELGDSALYFCASNQGNYGYTFGSGTRLTVV.

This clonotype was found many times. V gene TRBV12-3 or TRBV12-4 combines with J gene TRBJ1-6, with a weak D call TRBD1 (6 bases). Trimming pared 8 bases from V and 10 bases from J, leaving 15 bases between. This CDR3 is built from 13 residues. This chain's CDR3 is CASSTGSGSPLHF. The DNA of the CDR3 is TGTGCCAGCTCGACAGGCTCTGGATCACCCCTCCACTTT.

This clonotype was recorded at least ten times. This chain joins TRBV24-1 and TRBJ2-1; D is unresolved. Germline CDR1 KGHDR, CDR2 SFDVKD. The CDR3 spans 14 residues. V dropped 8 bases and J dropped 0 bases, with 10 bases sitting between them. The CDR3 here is CATTTWSSYNEQFF. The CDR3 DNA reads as TGTGCCACCACTACGTGGAGCTCCTACAATGAGCAGTTCTTC.

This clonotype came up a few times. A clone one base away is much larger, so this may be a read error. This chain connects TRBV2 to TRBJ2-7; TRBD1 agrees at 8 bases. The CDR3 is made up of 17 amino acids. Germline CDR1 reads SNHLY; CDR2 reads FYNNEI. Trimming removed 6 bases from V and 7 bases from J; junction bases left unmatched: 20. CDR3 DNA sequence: TGTGCCAGCAGCGACAATTCCGGGACAGGATTGGACAATGAGCAGTACTTC. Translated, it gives CASSDNSGTGLDNEQYF.

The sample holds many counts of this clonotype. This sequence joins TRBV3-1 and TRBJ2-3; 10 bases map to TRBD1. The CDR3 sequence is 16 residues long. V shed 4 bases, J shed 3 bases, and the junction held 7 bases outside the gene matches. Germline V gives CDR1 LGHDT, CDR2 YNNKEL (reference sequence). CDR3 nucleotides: TGTGCCAGCAGCCGCACCGGGACAGGGGAGACAGATACGCAGTATTTT. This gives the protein CASSRTGTGETDTQYF.

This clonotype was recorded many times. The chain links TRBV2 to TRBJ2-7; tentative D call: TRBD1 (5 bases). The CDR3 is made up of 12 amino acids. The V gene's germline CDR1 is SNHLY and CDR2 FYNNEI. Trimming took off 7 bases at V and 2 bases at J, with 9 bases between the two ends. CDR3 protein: CASNARAYEQYF. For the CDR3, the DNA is TGTGCCAGCAACGCCAGGGCCTACGAGCAGTACTTC.

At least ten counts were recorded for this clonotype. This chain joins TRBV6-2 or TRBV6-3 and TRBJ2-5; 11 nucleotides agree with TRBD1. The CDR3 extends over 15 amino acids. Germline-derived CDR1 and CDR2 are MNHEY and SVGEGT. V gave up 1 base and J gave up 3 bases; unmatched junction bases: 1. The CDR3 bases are TGTGCCAGCAGTTACTGGACAGGGGGCGAAGAGACCCAGTACTTC. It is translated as CASSYWTGGEETQYF.

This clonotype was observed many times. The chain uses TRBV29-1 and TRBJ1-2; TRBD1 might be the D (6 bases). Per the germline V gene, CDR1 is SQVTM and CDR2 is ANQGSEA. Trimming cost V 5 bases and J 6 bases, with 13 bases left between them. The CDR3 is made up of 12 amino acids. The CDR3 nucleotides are TGCAGCGTTCGCTTGACAGGCCATGGCTACACCTTC. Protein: CSVRLTGHGYTF. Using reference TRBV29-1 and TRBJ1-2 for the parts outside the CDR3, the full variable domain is SAVISQKPSRDICQRGTSLTIQCQVDSQVTMMFWYRQQPGQSLTLIATANQGSEATYESGFVIDKFPISRPNLTFSTLTVSNMSPEDSSIYLCSVRLTGHGYTFGSGTRLTVV.

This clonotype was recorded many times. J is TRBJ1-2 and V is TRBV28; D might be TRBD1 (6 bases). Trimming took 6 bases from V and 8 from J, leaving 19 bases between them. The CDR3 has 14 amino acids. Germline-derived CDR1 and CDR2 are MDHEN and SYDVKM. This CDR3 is CASRPSRGGWGYTF. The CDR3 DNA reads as TGTGCCAGCAGACCCTCTAGGGGGGGCTGGGGCTACACCTTC.

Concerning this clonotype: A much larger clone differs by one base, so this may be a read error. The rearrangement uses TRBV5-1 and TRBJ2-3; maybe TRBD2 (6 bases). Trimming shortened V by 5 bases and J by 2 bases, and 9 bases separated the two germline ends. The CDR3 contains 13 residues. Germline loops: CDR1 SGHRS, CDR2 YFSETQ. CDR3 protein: CASRASDTDTQYF. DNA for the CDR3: TGCGCCAGCAGGGCTAGCGACACAGATACGCAGTATTTT.

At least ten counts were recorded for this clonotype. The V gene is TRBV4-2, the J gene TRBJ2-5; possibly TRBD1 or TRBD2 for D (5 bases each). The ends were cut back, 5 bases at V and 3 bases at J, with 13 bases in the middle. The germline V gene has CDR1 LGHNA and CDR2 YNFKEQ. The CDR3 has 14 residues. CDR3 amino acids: CASSSTGDEETQYF. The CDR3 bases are TGTGCCAGCAGCAGTACTGGGGACGAAGAGACCCAGTACTTC.